The rows below give T cell receptor beta chains drawn from one sample of a study of blood T cell repertoires in COVID-19. Here immunoSEQ multiplex PCR was the method, and the copy in TCRdb shows in-frame clones only, minus some. The table has 190,000 or so clones, approximately 89% seen once; the top ten hold 4% to 5%. Sequenced sample: peripheral blood. These receptors were taken from a woman younger than 45 with acute or convalescent COVID-19. CDR3s include the opening cysteine and the closing phenylalanine or tryptophan. D genes are given only for firm matches. Rows give clone size only sometimes, using once, few, many, or a class for an expanded clone.

size	V	D	J	CDR3	DNA
-	TRBV24-1	TRBD2	TRBJ2-1	CATSDPRGREGDEQFF	TGTGCCACCAGTGATCCCCGAGGGCGGGAGGGGGATGAGCAGTTCTTC
-	TRBV5-1	-	TRBJ1-1	CASKGAWNTEAFF	TGCGCCAGCAAAGGGGCGTGGAACACTGAAGCTTTCTTT
-	TRBV10-2	-	TRBJ2-1	CASLDTLSYNEQFF	TGCGCCAGCTTGGACACACTCTCCTACAATGAGCAGTTCTTC
once	TRBV28	-	TRBJ1-3	CASRTGSGNTIYF	TGTGCCAGCAGAACGGGGTCTGGAAACACCATATATTTT
-	TRBV19	-	TRBJ2-7	CASSRSWGGPYEQYF	TGTGCCAGCTCCCGGAGTTGGGGGGGGCCCTACGAGCAGTACTTC
-	TRBV5-4	TRBD2	TRBJ2-1	CASSFLNSGGGISYNEQFF	TGTGCCAGCAGCTTCCTTAATAGCGGGGGCGGGATCTCTTACAATGAGCAGTTCTTC
-	TRBV11-3	TRBD1	TRBJ1-1	CATHPGTGWTSEAFF	TGTGCCACCCACCCGGGGACAGGGTGGACTTCCGAGGCTTTCTTT
-	TRBV11-2	-	TRBJ2-3	CASSAGGAESHTQYF	TGTGCCAGCAGCGCGGGTGGAGCGGAGAGTCATACGCAGTATTTT
once	TRBV5-8	-	TRBJ1-5	CASSLAGSNQPQHF	TGTGCCAGCAGCTTGGCGGGGAGCAATCAGCCCCAGCATTTT
few	TRBV6-5	TRBD2	TRBJ2-7	CSSGSYEQYF	TGCTCGAGCGGGAGCTACGAGCAGTACTTC
once	TRBV5-4	TRBD2	TRBJ2-5	CASSLTSGQQETQYF	TGTGCCAGCAGCTTAACTAGCGGCCAACAAGAGACCCAGTACTTC
few	TRBV11-2	-	TRBJ1-5	CASSSHSNQPQHF	TGTGCCAGCAGCTCCCATAGCAATCAGCCCCAGCATTTT
-	TRBV19	-	TRBJ2-2	CASTNPGDPNTGELFF	TGTGCCAGTACCAATCCCGGAGATCCGAACACCGGGGAGCTGTTTTTT
-	TRBV5-1	TRBD2	TRBJ2-5	CASSPGTTETQYF	TGCGCCAGCAGCCCCGGGACTACAGAGACCCAGTACTTC
-	TRBV5-1	-	TRBJ2-2	CATRRAGLNTGELFF	TGCGCCACTCGAAGGGCGGGGCTAAACACCGGGGAGCTGTTTTTT
-	TRBV20-1	-	TRBJ2-2	CSASRSLRELFF	TGCAGTGCTAGTCGGTCCCTACGGGAGCTGTTTTTT
-	TRBV19	-	TRBJ2-1	CASSPRTENEQFF	TGTGCCAGTAGTCCCAGGACTGAAAATGAGCAGTTCTTC
-	TRBV6-5	-	TRBJ1-2	CASSYWPGGYTF	TGTGCCAGCAGTTACTGGCCCGGGGGCTACACCTTC
-	TRBV6-6	-	TRBJ2-3	CASHPPSGATTDTQYF	TGTGCCAGCCACCCCCCGTCGGGAGCGACCACAGATACGCAGTATTTT
few	TRBV4-2	-	TRBJ1-2	CASSRGTGSVGYTF	TGTGCCAGCAGCCGAGGTACAGGCTCCGTCGGCTACACCTTC
-	TRBV6-6	-	TRBJ1-1	CASSYSSPGGLPFF	TGTGCCAGCAGTTACTCGAGTCCGGGCGGGCTCCCTTTCTTT
-	TRBV5-8	-	TRBJ2-1	CASRKGPSSYNEQFF	TGTGCCAGCCGAAAGGGGCCCTCTTCCTACAATGAGCAGTTCTTC
-	TRBV7-9	TRBD1	TRBJ2-3	CASSRGGVGTQYF	TGTGCCAGCAGTCGAGGGGGCGTGGGCACGCAGTATTTT
-	TRBV21-1	-	TRBJ1-5	CASSYLGGEQPQHF	TGTGCCAGCAGCTACCTCGGGGGTGAACAGCCCCAGCATTTT
-	TRBV11-2	TRBD2	TRBJ2-7	CASRRTSGLLSSYEQYF	TGTGCCAGCAGGCGTACTAGCGGGCTATTGAGCTCCTACGAGCAGTACTTC
-	TRBV3-1/TRBV3-2	TRBD1	TRBJ2-5	CASSQDTLDRAQETQYF	TGTGCCAGCAGCCAAGATACATTGGACAGGGCCCAAGAGACCCAGTACTTC
-	TRBV2	-	TRBJ2-1	CASSDGTGGYNEQFF	TGTGCCAGCAGTGACGGGACTGGGGGTTACAATGAGCAGTTCTTC
-	TRBV12-3/TRBV12-4	-	TRBJ2-1	CASSLEASEQFF	TGTGCCAGCAGTTTAGAAGCGAGTGAGCAGTTCTTC